The 15 T cell receptor beta chains reported below all come from one sample, sequenced in a study of T cell clonotyping in hematopoietic cell transplantation. This table comes from immunoSEQ multiplex PCR, and its TCRdb copy is limited to in-frame clones, with some not included. The repertoire has some 16,000 clones, nearly 95% of them found once; the top ten carry 5% to 6%. The material sequenced was peripheral blood mononuclear cells. These receptors originate from a man aged 35 to 55 in good health. Some clones in this sample may be carry-over from other donors' samples.

V is TRBV11-3 and J is TRBJ2-5; no firm D call. There are 13 residues in the CDR3. V lost 2 bases and J 5 bases, leaving 9 bases between the germline ends. Germline CDR1 SGHNT, CDR2 YENEEA. The DNA for the CDR3 is TGTGCCAGCAGCTTACCAGGTGGGGAGACCCAGTACTTC. Its translation is CASSLPGGETQYF.

This chain connects TRBV30 to TRBJ1-3; D gene unclear. Trimming took off 5 bases at V and 0 bases at J, with 14 bases between the two ends. Germline assignment: CDR1 GTSNPN and CDR2 SVGIG (reference sequence). This CDR3 is 15 amino acids long. CDR3 bases: TGTGCCTGGTCCCCATCGAGATTCTCTGGAAACACCATATATTTT. Amino acid sequence: CAWSPSRFSGNTIYF.

The genes are TRBV19 and TRBJ1-1; 7 bases fit TRBD1. The CDR3 has 16 residues. V shed 1 base, J shed 5 bases, and the junction held 10 bases outside the gene matches. CDR1 and CDR2 (germline): LNHDA, SQIVND (reference sequence). CDR3 DNA: TGTGCCAGTAGTATAGTAGTAAAACAGGGGAGTACTGAAGCTTTCTTT. It encodes CASSIVVKQGSTEAFF.

The chain couples TRBV6-5 to TRBJ1-5; D is possibly TRBD1 (5 bases). The V and J ends lost 5 bases and 7 bases respectively, with 12 bases between them. The V gene's germline CDR1 is MNHEY and CDR2 SVGAGI. The CDR3 sequence is 13 residues long. CDR3 sequence reads: CASSQGVAQPQHF. The CDR3 coding sequence is TGTGCCAGCAGTCAGGGTGTCGCCCAGCCCCAGCATTTT.

The CDR3 region has the DNA TGTGCCAGCACCGAGAGCTTTAAGGGTGGAGAGAACACTGAAGCTTTCTTT. Protein: CASTESFKGGENTEAFF. V usage is TRBV28 and J usage is TRBJ1-1; D gene ambiguous. The CDR3 has 17 residues. V shed 7 bases and J shed 1 base, with 22 bases lying between them. Germline V gene lookup returns CDR1 MDHEN and CDR2 SYDVKM.

The chain has TRBV30 and TRBJ1-3, with D possibly being TRBD1 (5 bases). The CDR3 has 11 amino acids. With 7 bases removed from V and 3 bases from J, the gap between germline ends came to 7 bases. The V gene's germline CDR1 is GTSNPN and CDR2 SVGIG (reference sequence). As DNA, the CDR3 is TGTGCCTCCAGGGTTGGAAACACCATATATTTT. This codes for CASRVGNTIYF.

The V call is TRBV27, the J call TRBJ1-5; 7 bases align to TRBD1. Unmatched junction bases numbered 11, after V lost 6 bases and J lost 6 bases. CDR1 and CDR2 (germline): MNHEY, SMNVEV (reference sequence). This CDR3 spans 15 amino acids. The CDR3 bases are TGTGCCAGCAGCTCCCCCCACAGGGGAGGTCAGCCCCAGCATTTT. Translation gives CASSSPHRGGQPQHF.

The chain carries TRBV4-3 and TRBJ2-7; tentatively, D is TRBD2 (6 bases). The germline V gene encodes CDR1 LGHNA and CDR2 YSLEER. Between the trimmed V and J ends, which lost 1 base and 5 bases, there was a span of 12 bases. CDR3 length: 14 residues. DNA for the CDR3: TGCGCCAGCAGCCAAGCGCAGGGAGGTCACGAGCAGTACTTC. Its protein is CASSQAQGGHEQYF.

As DNA, the CDR3 is TGCGCCAGCAGCTTGTTTGGAGGGGTCAGGGGCGCAGATACGCAGTATTTT. Its translation: CASSLFGGVRGADTQYF. This chain connects TRBV5-1 to TRBJ2-3; D may be TRBD1 or TRBD2 (6 bases each). The CDR3 has 17 amino acids. The V gene lost 1 base and the J gene lost 4 bases, with 19 bases spanning the gap. CDR1 and CDR2 (germline): SGHRS, YFSETQ.

The V and J genes are TRBV2 and TRBJ1-1, with TRBD1 as a possible D gene (5 bases). CDR3 length equals 10 residues. Germline V gives CDR1 SNHLY, CDR2 FYNNEI. CDR3 DNA sequence: TGTGCTGTGTGGGACCAAGAAGCTTTCTTT. Its protein product is CAVWDQEAFF.

The V and J genes are TRBV11-2 and TRBJ2-1; D call uncertain. This CDR3 is 12 amino acids long. Germline loops: CDR1 SGHAT, CDR2 FQNNGV. V was clipped by 1 base and J by 8 bases, with 6 bases between them. CDR3 amino acids: CASSLGGDEQFF. The CDR3 coding sequence is TGTGCCAGCAGCTTAGGGGGTGATGAGCAGTTCTTC.

The chain links TRBV2 to TRBJ2-7, with D unresolved. V lost 6 bases and J lost 2, with 5 bases in between. Germline V gene sequence: CDR1 SNHLY, CDR2 FYNNEI. This CDR3 contains 11 residues. The CDR3 DNA reads as TGTGCCAGCAGCGACACCTACGAGCAGTACTTC. This encodes CASSDTYEQYF. Complete variable domain (other parts from reference TRBV2 and TRBJ2-7): EPEVTQTPSHQVTQMGQEVILRCVPISNHLYFYWYRQILGQKVEFLVSFYNNEISEKSEIFDDQFSVERPDGSNFTLKIRSTKLEDSAMYFCASSDTYEQYFGPGTRLTVT.

This chain joins TRBV29-1 and TRBJ1-2, with D perhaps TRBD1 (6 bases). Germline V gene sequence: CDR1 SQVTM, CDR2 ANQGSEA. V lost 7 bases and J 4 bases, leaving 13 bases between the germline ends. There are 12 residues in the CDR3. This chain's CDR3 is CSGGGGSYGYTF. The CDR3 nucleotides are TGCAGCGGAGGTGGGGGCTCCTATGGCTACACCTTC.

The chain joins TRBV7-9 to TRBJ2-1; D uncertain. V lost 2 bases to trimming and J lost 9 bases, with 11 bases between them. The CDR3 has 13 amino acids. The germline CDR1 and CDR2 sequences are SEHNR and FQNEAQ (reference sequence). The CDR3 DNA reads TGTGCCAGCAGCTTAAGGAGCCGAGGTGAGCAGTTCTTC. Translating it yields CASSLRSRGEQFF.

V is TRBV25-1 and J is TRBJ2-7; the D gene is possibly TRBD1 (5 bases). V was shortened by 3 bases and J by 2 bases, with 20 bases between the two germline ends. The CDR3 covers 17 residues. The germline V gene has CDR1 MGHDK and CDR2 SYGVNS. The CDR3 DNA follows: TGTGCCAGCAGTGACCTAGTTCGGCCAGGGCGTACCTACGAGCAGTACTTC. Protein sequence: CASSDLVRPGRTYEQYF.